This TCR beta chain was profiled in a study of T cell changes during pregnancy in multiple sclerosis. Method: immunoSEQ multiplex PCR; TCRdb's copy keeps in-frame clones and lacks some. The sample has about 61,000 clones; 90% are singletons. The sample in question was peripheral blood, obtained in the first trimester of pregnancy. The source is a female donor in good health, enrolled as a control in a pregnancy study.

This CDR3 is CASSLLAGEVNEQFF. The CDR3 DNA is TGTGCCAGCAGCCTACTAGCGGGAGAGGTGAATGAGCAGTTCTTC. The rearrangement uses TRBV6-1 and TRBJ2-1; TRBD2 matches 11 bases. CDR1 and CDR2 from the germline V gene are MNHNS and SASEGT. V trimming: 6 bases; J trimming: 7 bases; junction bases outside the gene matches: 8. CDR3 length: 15 residues.